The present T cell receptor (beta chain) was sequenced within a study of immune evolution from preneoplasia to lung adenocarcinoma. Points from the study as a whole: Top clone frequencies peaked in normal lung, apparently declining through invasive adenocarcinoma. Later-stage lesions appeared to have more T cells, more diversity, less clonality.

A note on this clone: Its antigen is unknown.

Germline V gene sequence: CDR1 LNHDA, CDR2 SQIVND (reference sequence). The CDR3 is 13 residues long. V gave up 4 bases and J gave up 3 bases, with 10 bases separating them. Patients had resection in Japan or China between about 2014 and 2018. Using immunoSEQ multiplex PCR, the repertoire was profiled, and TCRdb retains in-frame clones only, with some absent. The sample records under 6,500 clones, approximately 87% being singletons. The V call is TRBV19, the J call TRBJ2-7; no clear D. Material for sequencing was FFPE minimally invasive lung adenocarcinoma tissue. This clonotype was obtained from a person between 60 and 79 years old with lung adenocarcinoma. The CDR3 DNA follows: TGTGCCAGTAGTACCACAGACGGCTACGAGCAGTACTTC. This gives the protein CASSTTDGYEQYF.